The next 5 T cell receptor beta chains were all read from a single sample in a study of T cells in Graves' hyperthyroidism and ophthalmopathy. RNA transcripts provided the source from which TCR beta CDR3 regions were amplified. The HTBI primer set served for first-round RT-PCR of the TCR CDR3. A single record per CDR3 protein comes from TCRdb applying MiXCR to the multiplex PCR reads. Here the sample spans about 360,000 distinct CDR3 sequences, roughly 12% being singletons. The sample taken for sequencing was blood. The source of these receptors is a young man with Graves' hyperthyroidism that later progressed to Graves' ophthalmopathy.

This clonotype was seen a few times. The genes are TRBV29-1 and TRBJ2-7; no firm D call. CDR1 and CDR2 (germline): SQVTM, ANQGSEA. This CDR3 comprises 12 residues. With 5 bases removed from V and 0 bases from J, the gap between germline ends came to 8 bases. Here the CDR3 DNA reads TGCAGCGTTCTGGGCAGCTCCTACGAGCAGTACTTC. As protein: CSVLGSSYEQYF.

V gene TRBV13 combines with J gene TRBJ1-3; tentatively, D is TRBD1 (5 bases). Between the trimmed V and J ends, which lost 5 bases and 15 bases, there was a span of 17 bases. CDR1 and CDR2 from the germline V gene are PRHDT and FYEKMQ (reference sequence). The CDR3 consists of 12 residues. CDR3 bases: TGTGCCAGCAGCCCTGGGCTGGGGCAGCGATATTTT. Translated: CASSPGLGQRYF. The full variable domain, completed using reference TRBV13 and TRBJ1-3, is AAGVIQSPRHLIKEKRETATLKCYPIPRHDTVYWYQQGPGQDPQFLISFYEKMQSDKGSIPDRFSAQQFSDYHSELNMSSLELGDSALYFCASSPGLGQRYFGEGSWLTVV.

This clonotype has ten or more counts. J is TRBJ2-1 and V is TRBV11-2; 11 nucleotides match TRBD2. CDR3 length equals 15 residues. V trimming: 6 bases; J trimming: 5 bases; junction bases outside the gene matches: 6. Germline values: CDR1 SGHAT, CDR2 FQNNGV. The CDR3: CASRITSGGNNEQFF. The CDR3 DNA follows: TGTGCCAGCAGGATTACTAGCGGGGGAAACAATGAGCAGTTCTTC.

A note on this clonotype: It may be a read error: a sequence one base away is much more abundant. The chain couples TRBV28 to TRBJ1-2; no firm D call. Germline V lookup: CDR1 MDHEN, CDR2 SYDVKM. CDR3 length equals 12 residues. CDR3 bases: TGTGCCATCAGTTCGGGGTCGTTGAGCTACACCTTC. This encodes CAISSGSLSYTF.

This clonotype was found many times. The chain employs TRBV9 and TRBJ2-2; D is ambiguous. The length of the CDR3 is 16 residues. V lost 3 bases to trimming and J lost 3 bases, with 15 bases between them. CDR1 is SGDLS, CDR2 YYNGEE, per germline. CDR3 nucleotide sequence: TGTGCCAGCAGCGCATACGGGTCCGGTGACACCGGGGAGCTGTTTTTT. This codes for CASSAYGSGDTGELFF. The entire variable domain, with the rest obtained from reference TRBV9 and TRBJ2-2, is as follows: DSGVTQTPKHLITATGQRVTLRCSPRSGDLSVYWYQQSLDQGLQFLIQYYNGEERAKGNILERFSAQQFPDLHSELNLSSLELGDSALYFCASSAYGSGDTGELFFGEGSRLTVL.